This record looks at one T cell receptor beta chain sequence and its context. This sample was included in a study of blood T cell repertoires in COVID-19. Study processing details: Quantification of nucleated cells was approximated via reference gene primer amplification. TCRdb keeps only in-frame clones here, not all; method: immunoSEQ multiplex PCR. V and J calls and clone size are given by that table; D and trimming were obtained from the DNA. The data show approximately 230,000 clones, roughly 89% seen once. Per germline, CDR1 MGHRA and CDR2 YSYEKL. CDR3 length: 17 residues. Trimming at V came to 4 bases and at J to 3 bases, leaving 11 bases not matched to a gene.

This chain connects TRBV4-1 to TRBJ2-7, with 11 bases that match TRBD2. This clonotype was sampled from a man younger than 45 who had recovered from COVID-19. The sequenced sample consisted of peripheral blood. This chain's CDR3 is CASSLLTSGGPIYEQYF. Here the CDR3 DNA reads TGCGCCAGCAGCCTCCTTACTAGCGGGGGACCCATCTACGAGCAGTACTTC.